This T cell receptor beta chain was profiled in a study of early T cells in non-severe SARS-CoV-2 infection. Whole-study context: Bulk RNA from unsorted whole blood was sequenced; chains were unpaired. Study outcomes and limitations: Matching against VDJdb likely underestimated virus-specific expansions, favoring anti-spike CD8.

This CDR3 has 12 residues. Germline-derived CDR1 and CDR2 are LGHDT and YNNKEL (reference sequence). V was shortened by 0 bases and J by 2 bases, with 2 bases between the two germline ends. Attached unique molecular identifiers marked individual cDNA molecules. TCRdb analysed the 5' RACE reads with MiXCR anew, one entry per CDR3 protein. The sample contains 100,000 to 150,000 distinct CDR3 sequences, under 15% of which appear only once. A word on this clonotype: As yet, its antigen is unknown.

This rearrangement joins TRBV3-1 to TRBJ2-7; D uncertain. The sequenced sample was whole blood. This sequence originates from an adult who was a healthcare worker with PCR-confirmed SARS-CoV-2 infection or an uninfected control (not recorded which). The CDR3 reads CASSQDAYEQYF. The CDR3 nucleotides are TGTGCCAGCAGCCAAGATGCCTACGAGCAGTACTTC.